The next 32 T cell receptor beta chains were all read from a single sample in a study of blood T cell repertoires in COVID-19. The table came from immunoSEQ multiplex PCR; TCRdb's copy has only in-frame clones and leaves some out. In the table there are approximately 29,000 clones, 81% of which are singletons. Sample: peripheral blood. Every receptor here comes from a woman aged 55-75 years with acute or convalescent COVID-19.

The rearrangement uses TRBV10-2 and TRBJ2-1; 8 bases map to TRBD2. Losses at the gene ends were 5 bases for V and 5 bases for J; bases not matched to a gene: 11. The CDR3 totals 16 residues. Germline V gene data show CDR1 as WSHSY and CDR2 as SAAADI. Here the CDR3 DNA reads TGCGCCAGCAGTCAAACCGCGGGGGGCGACCACAATGAGCAGTTCTTC. This encodes CASSQTAGGDHNEQFF.

V is TRBV10-2 and J is TRBJ2-7; the match to TRBD2 covers 9 bases. CDR1 and CDR2 from the germline V gene are WSHSY and SAAADI. Losses at the gene ends were 7 bases for V and 1 base for J; bases not matched to a gene: 5. The CDR3 is 14 residues long. The CDR3 region is CASTASGASYEQYF. In DNA form, the CDR3 reads TGCGCCAGCACGGCTAGCGGGGCTTCCTACGAGCAGTACTTC.

V is TRBV30 and J is TRBJ1-1; 7 nucleotides line up with TRBD1. The CDR3 totals 12 residues. Per the germline V gene, CDR1 is GTSNPN and CDR2 is SVGIG (reference sequence). The ends lost 7 bases at V and 3 bases at J; junction bases unmatched: 5. This CDR3 is CAFRDSYTEAFF. CDR3 nucleotide sequence: TGTGCCTTCCGGGACAGCTACACTGAAGCTTTCTTT.

The chain links TRBV20-1 to TRBJ1-5; 8 nucleotides agree with TRBD1. Trimming cost V 3 bases and J 5 bases; bases outside gene matches: 9. This CDR3 comprises 15 residues. The germline V gene encodes CDR1 DFQATT and CDR2 SNEGSKA (reference sequence). CDR3 sequence: CSASLAGGPHQPQHF. In DNA, the CDR3 is TGCAGTGCTAGTTTGGCAGGGGGCCCCCATCAGCCCCAGCATTTT.

The chain uses TRBV24-1 and TRBJ2-7; TRBD1 might be the D (6 bases). V was cut by 4 bases and J by 4 bases, with 10 bases left in between. The CDR3 loop spans 13 amino acids. CDR1 and CDR2 (germline): KGHDR, SFDVKD. The CDR3 here is CATSDGGQYEQYF. In nucleotides, the CDR3 is TGTGCCACCAGTGACGGTGGACAGTACGAGCAGTACTTC.

This clone was seen just once. V gene TRBV28 combines with J gene TRBJ2-7; D may be TRBD2 (5 bases). CDR1 and CDR2 from the germline V gene are MDHEN and SYDVKM. The CDR3 covers 15 residues. V gave up 3 bases and J gave up 0 bases, with 12 bases separating them. The CDR3 loop is CASSFVWTASYEQYF. DNA of the CDR3: TGTGCCAGCAGTTTTGTCTGGACTGCCTCCTACGAGCAGTACTTC.

The V gene is TRBV5-1, the J gene TRBJ1-4, with D hard to call. Germline V gene lookup returns CDR1 SGHRS and CDR2 YFSETQ. The CDR3 sequence is 14 residues long. V dropped 5 bases and J dropped 5 bases, with 13 bases sitting between them. CDR3 residues: CASRRLETNEKLFF. The CDR3 DNA sequence: TGCGCCAGCAGGAGGCTCGAAACAAATGAAAAACTGTTTTTT.

This clone was counted only a few times. This CDR3 reads CASSEGGTDTQYF. Here the CDR3 DNA reads TGCGCCAGCAGTGAAGGGGGAACAGATACGCAGTATTTT. The chain links TRBV10-1 to TRBJ2-3, with TRBD1 as a possible D gene (6 bases). The V and J ends lost 3 bases and 3 bases respectively, with 7 bases between them. The CDR3 runs 13 residues. In germline, CDR1 is WNHNN, CDR2 SYGVQD (reference sequence).

This rearrangement joins TRBV28 to TRBJ2-2, with a weak D call TRBD1 (5 bases). CDR1 and CDR2 (germline): MDHEN, SYDVKM. This CDR3 is built from 14 residues. V shed 5 bases and J shed 2 bases, with 9 bases lying between them. Here the CDR3 reads CASSPDINTGELFF. CDR3 in DNA: TGTGCCAGCAGTCCGGACATAAACACCGGGGAGCTGTTTTTT.

This chain connects TRBV29-1 to TRBJ1-2, with 7 bases that match TRBD1. The V gene's germline CDR1 is SQVTM and CDR2 ANQGSEA. J lost 8 bases, V lost 6 bases, and 9 bases had no gene match. The CDR3 length is 12 residues. Here the CDR3 DNA reads TGCAGCGTCGTCGAACAGGGGCGGGGCTACACCTTC. This translates into CSVVEQGRGYTF.

V is TRBV5-1 and J is TRBJ1-4, with D perhaps TRBD1 (6 bases). V was cut by 5 bases and J by 4 bases, with 12 bases left in between. Looked up from germline, CDR1 is SGHRS and CDR2 is YFSETQ. The CDR3 is made up of 14 amino acids. The CDR3 protein is CASRPQGFNEKLFF. CDR3 nucleotides: TGCGCCAGCAGACCCCAGGGGTTTAATGAAAAACTGTTTTTT. The full variable domain, in which reference TRBV5-1 and TRBJ1-4 provide the parts outside the CDR3, is KAGVTQTPRYLIKTRGQQVTLSCSPISGHRSVSWYQQTPGQGLQFLFEYFSETQRNKGNFPGRFSGRQFSNSRSEMNVSTLELGDSALYLCASRPQGFNEKLFFGSGTQLSVL.

The chain links TRBV6-6 to TRBJ1-5; D perhaps matches TRBD1 (6 bases). The CDR3 covers 18 residues. CDR1 is MNHNY, CDR2 SVGAGI, per germline (reference sequence). Trimming shortened V by 5 bases and J by 2 bases, and 22 bases separated the two germline ends. As DNA, the CDR3 is TGTGCCAGCAGTCAAAGGTGGGGGCGGGGGCAAGGCAATCAGCCCCAGCATTTT. It encodes CASSQRWGRGQGNQPQHF.

The chain uses TRBV27 and TRBJ2-3, with a possible D match to TRBD1 (5 bases). The CDR3 is 16 amino acids. Germline loops: CDR1 MNHEY, CDR2 SMNVEV (reference sequence). Trimming removed 3 bases at V and 1 base at J, with 14 bases between. CDR3 in DNA: TGTGCCAGCAGTTTTAGGAGACAGAAGGGCACAGATACGCAGTATTTT. Amino acids: CASSFRRQKGTDTQYF.

This rearrangement joins TRBV5-1 to TRBJ1-1, with 7 nucleotides matching TRBD1. The germline V gene has CDR1 SGHRS and CDR2 YFSETQ. The CDR3 is 14 amino acids. The trim removed 3 bases at V and 4 bases at J, leaving 6 bases unmatched. The CDR3 sequence: CASSWTSGGTEAFF. Written as DNA, the CDR3 is TGCGCCAGCAGCTGGACCTCAGGGGGCACTGAAGCTTTCTTT.

The J gene is TRBJ1-1, the V gene TRBV25-1, with a weak D call TRBD1 (5 bases). Trimming cost V 0 bases and J 1 base, with 12 bases left between them. From germline, CDR1 is MGHDK and CDR2 SYGVNS. This CDR3 is 16 amino acids long. CDR3 sequence reads: CASSEYKFGGNTEAFF. The CDR3 DNA sequence: TGTGCCAGCAGTGAATATAAGTTCGGGGGGAACACTGAAGCTTTCTTT.

The rearrangement joins TRBV4-1 to TRBJ2-2; the D gene is possibly TRBD1 (6 bases). Germline V lookup: CDR1 MGHRA, CDR2 YSYEKL. CDR3 size: 18 residues. V gave up 3 bases and J gave up 2 bases, with 19 bases separating them. The CDR3 region has the DNA TGCGCCAGCAGCCATAGAACTTCCGGGACACTAAACACCGGGGAGCTGTTTTTT. Amino acids: CASSHRTSGTLNTGELFF.

The rearrangement uses TRBV30 and TRBJ1-5; D may be TRBD1 (6 bases). The V gene lost 0 bases and the J gene lost 2 bases, with 11 bases spanning the gap. This CDR3 has 15 amino acids. Germline-derived CDR1 and CDR2 are GTSNPN and SVGIG (reference sequence). In nucleotides, the CDR3 is TGTGCCTGGAGTGTACAGGGATGGGGCAATCAGCCCCAGCATTTT. Translated: CAWSVQGWGNQPQHF.

The genes are TRBV5-1 and TRBJ2-7, with 8 nucleotides matching TRBD1. The germline gives CDR1 SGHRS, CDR2 YFSETQ. The ends lost 3 bases at V and 6 bases at J; junction bases unmatched: 8. This CDR3 contains 14 residues. The CDR3 spells CASSSRDRTSEQYF. The CDR3, as DNA: TGCGCCAGCAGCTCCCGGGACAGGACCTCCGAGCAGTACTTC. Together with reference TRBV5-1 and TRBJ2-7, the CDR3 gives the full variable domain: KAGVTQTPRYLIKTRGQQVTLSCSPISGHRSVSWYQQTPGQGLQFLFEYFSETQRNKGNFPGRFSGRQFSNSRSEMNVSTLELGDSALYLCASSSRDRTSEQYFGPGTRLTVT.

The chain joins TRBV13 to TRBJ2-1, with TRBD1 identical over 12 bases. With V trimmed by 7 bases and J by 9 bases, 13 bases remained unmatched. Germline CDR1 reads PRHDT; CDR2 reads FYEKMQ (reference sequence). The CDR3 covers 16 residues. CDR3 protein: CASMARGTGGAREQFF. In nucleotides, the CDR3 is TGTGCCAGCATGGCACGAGGGACAGGGGGCGCGCGTGAGCAGTTCTTC.

CDR3 amino acids: CASSPRGRSSYEQYF. The CDR3, as DNA: TGTGCCAGCAGCCCAAGAGGTCGGAGTTCCTACGAGCAGTACTTC. This chain joins TRBV7-8 and TRBJ2-7, with unresolved D. V shed 5 bases and J shed 1 base, with 15 bases lying between them. This CDR3 has 15 amino acids. Germline V lookup: CDR1 SGHVS, CDR2 FQNEAQ. Together with reference TRBV7-8 and TRBJ2-7, the CDR3 gives the full variable domain: GAGVSQSPRYKVAKRGQDVALRCDPISGHVSLFWYQQALGQGPEFLTYFQNEAQLDKSGLPSDRFFAERPEGSVSTLKIQRTQQEDSAVYLCASSPRGRSSYEQYFGPGTRLTVT.

The V and J genes are TRBV6-6 and TRBJ2-1; 7 positions agree with TRBD1. Trimming took 5 bases from V and 6 from J; bases not matched to a gene: 4. The CDR3 covers 13 residues. The germline V gene encodes CDR1 MNHNY and CDR2 SVGAGI (reference sequence). As DNA, the CDR3 is TGTGCCAGCAGTCCCAGGGGGAGCAATGAGCAGTTCTTC. This translates into CASSPRGSNEQFF.

This chain connects TRBV18 to TRBJ1-3; D is undetermined. Germline values: CDR1 KGHSH, CDR2 LQKENI. The V and J ends lost 0 bases and 2 bases respectively, with 8 bases between them. The length of the CDR3 is 15 residues. CDR3 in amino acids: CASSPPRHTGNTIYF. In DNA form, the CDR3 reads TGTGCCAGCTCACCACCGCGACATACTGGAAACACCATATATTTT.

The chain has TRBV29-1 and TRBJ1-3, with a weak D call TRBD1 (5 bases). Germline V gene sequence: CDR1 SQVTM, CDR2 ANQGSEA. Trimming took off 4 bases at V and 2 bases at J, with 12 bases between the two ends. CDR3 length equals 14 residues. This CDR3 reads CSVAAGLPGNTIYF. The CDR3 bases are TGCAGCGTTGCGGCAGGGCTTCCTGGAAACACCATATATTTT.

This rearrangement joins TRBV12-5 to TRBJ2-1; TRBD1 matches at 7 bases. The CDR3 is 15 amino acids. J gave up 4 bases and V 1 base, and 4 bases lay outside the gene matches. Germline CDR1 is LGHNT and CDR2 is FRNRAP. CDR3 region: CASGLGQTGYNEQFF. CDR3 nucleotide sequence: TGTGCTAGTGGTTTGGGACAGACAGGGTACAATGAGCAGTTCTTC.

The genes are TRBV6-2 or TRBV6-3 and TRBJ2-2; perhaps TRBD2 as D (5 bases). V dropped 5 bases and J dropped 0 bases, with 10 bases sitting between them. This CDR3 spans 15 amino acids. Germline-derived CDR1 and CDR2 are MNHEY and SVGEGT. The CDR3 DNA reads TGTGCCAGCAGTCGCCCCGGGGCGAACACCGGGGAGCTGTTTTTT. Translated: CASSRPGANTGELFF.

The rearrangement joins TRBV30 to TRBJ1-1; 9 nucleotides match TRBD1. J was trimmed by 11 bases and V by 0 bases; bases with no gene match: 19. This CDR3 has 17 residues. The V gene's germline CDR1 is GTSNPN and CDR2 SVGIG (reference sequence). The DNA of the CDR3 is TGTGCCTGGAGTGTACAAGGGGGCGCACAGGGGGCACAGGGGGCTTTCTTT. It is translated as CAWSVQGGAQGAQGAFF.

V is TRBV9 and J is TRBJ2-1, with 9 bases identical to TRBD1. This CDR3 has 16 amino acids. CDR1 and CDR2 from the germline V gene are SGDLS and YYNGEE. The V and J ends lost 9 bases and 2 bases, in that order; junction bases with no gene match: 12. CDR3 DNA sequence: TGTGCCACCGAGAGGCACCGGGACAGGGCCTACAATGAGCAGTTCTTC. Protein: CATERHRDRAYNEQFF.

V and J are TRBV12-3 or TRBV12-4 and TRBJ1-2; the D is unclear. V was shortened by 4 bases and J by 14 bases, with 17 bases between the two germline ends. This CDR3 is 12 amino acids long. The CDR3 here is CASSWEAGAGTF. CDR3 in DNA: TGTGCCAGCAGTTGGGAGGCAGGCGCTGGGACCTTC.

This clone has just a few counts. The chain is built from TRBV2 and TRBJ2-1; D gene unclear. This CDR3 region has 14 residues. The V and J ends lost 8 bases and 1 base respectively, with 12 bases between them. The germline gives CDR1 SNHLY, CDR2 FYNNEI. The CDR3 spells CASRVPGSYNEQFF. CDR3 coding DNA: TGTGCCAGCCGGGTCCCGGGTTCCTACAATGAGCAGTTCTTC.

This clone came up a few times. This sequence joins TRBV28 and TRBJ2-5; 8 positions match TRBD1. The CDR3 has 14 amino acids. Germline lookup yields CDR1 MDHEN and CDR2 SYDVKM. V dropped 5 bases and J dropped 3; count of bases not matched to a gene: 5. The CDR3 is CASSVYRGKETQYF. DNA for the CDR3: TGTGCCAGCAGTGTCTACAGGGGGAAAGAGACCCAGTACTTC.

This rearrangement joins TRBV20-1 to TRBJ1-2; TRBD1 is a possible D gene (6 bases). CDR3 length: 10 residues. V dropped 2 bases and J dropped 9 bases, with 7 bases sitting between them. Germline-derived CDR1 and CDR2 are DFQATT and SNEGSKA (reference sequence). CDR3 DNA sequence: TGCAGTGCTAGACGGGACAGCTACACCTTC. Its translation is CSARRDSYTF.

The V and J genes are TRBV7-2 and TRBJ2-7; D is unclear. The CDR3 runs to 13 residues. In germline, CDR1 is SGHTA, CDR2 FQGNSA. The ends were cut back, 3 bases at V and 2 bases at J, with 8 bases in the middle. CDR3: CASSLAATYEQYF. For the CDR3, the DNA is TGTGCCAGCAGCTTGGCGGCGACCTACGAGCAGTACTTC. The variable domain in full, completed from reference TRBV7-2 and TRBJ2-7, reads GAGVSQSPSNKVTEKGKDVELRCDPISGHTALYWYRQSLGQGLEFLIYFQGNSAPDKSGLPSDRFSAERTGGSVSTLTIQRTQQEDSAVYLCASSLAATYEQYFGPGTRLTVT.